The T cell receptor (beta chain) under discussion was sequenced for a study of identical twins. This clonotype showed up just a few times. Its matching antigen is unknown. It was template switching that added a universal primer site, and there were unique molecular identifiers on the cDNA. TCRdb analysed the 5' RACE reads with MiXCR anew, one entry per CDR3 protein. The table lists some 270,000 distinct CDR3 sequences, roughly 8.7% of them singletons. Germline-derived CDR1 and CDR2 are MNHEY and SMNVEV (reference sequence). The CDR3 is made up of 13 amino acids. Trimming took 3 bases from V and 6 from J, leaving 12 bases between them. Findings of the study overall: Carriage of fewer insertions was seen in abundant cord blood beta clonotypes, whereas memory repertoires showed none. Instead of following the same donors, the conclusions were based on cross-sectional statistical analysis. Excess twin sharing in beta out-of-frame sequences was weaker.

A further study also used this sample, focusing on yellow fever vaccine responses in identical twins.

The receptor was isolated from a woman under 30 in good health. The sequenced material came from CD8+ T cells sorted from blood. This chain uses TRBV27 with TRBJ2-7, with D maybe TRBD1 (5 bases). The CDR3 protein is CASSLGQAGEQYF. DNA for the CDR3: TGTGCCAGCAGTTTGGGGCAGGCTGGCGAGCAGTACTTC.